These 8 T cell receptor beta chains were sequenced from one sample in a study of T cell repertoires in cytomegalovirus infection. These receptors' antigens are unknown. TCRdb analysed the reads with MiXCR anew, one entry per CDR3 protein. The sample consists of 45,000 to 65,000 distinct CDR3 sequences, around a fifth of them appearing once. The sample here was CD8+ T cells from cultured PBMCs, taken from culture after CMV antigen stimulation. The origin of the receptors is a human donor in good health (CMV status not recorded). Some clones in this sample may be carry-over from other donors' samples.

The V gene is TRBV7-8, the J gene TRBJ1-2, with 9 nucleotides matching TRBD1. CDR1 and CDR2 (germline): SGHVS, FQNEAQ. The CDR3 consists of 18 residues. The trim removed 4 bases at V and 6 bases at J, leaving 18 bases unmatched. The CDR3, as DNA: TGTGCCAGCAGCTCCTCGGGTGTCCGGGACAGGGAGCAGGATGGCTACACCTTC. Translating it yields CASSSSGVRDREQDGYTF.

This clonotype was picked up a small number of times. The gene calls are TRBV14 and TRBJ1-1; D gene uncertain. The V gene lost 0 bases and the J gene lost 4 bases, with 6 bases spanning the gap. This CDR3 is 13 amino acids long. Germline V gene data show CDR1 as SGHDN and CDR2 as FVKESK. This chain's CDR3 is CASSQDVGTEAFF. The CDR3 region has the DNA TGTGCCAGCAGCCAAGATGTCGGCACTGAAGCTTTCTTT.

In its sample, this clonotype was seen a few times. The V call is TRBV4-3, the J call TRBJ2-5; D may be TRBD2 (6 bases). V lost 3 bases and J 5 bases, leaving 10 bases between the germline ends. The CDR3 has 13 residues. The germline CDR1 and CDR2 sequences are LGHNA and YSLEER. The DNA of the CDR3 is TGCGCCAGCAGCCACTTTCGGGGGGAGACCCAGTACTTC. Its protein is CASSHFRGETQYF.

CDR3 bases: TGTGCCAGCAGCGGGCCTGGAGAGAGGGGAAACACCATATATTTT. Translation gives CASSGPGERGNTIYF. The rearrangement links TRBV9 to TRBJ1-3; the D is unclear. Per germline, CDR1 SGDLS and CDR2 YYNGEE. V shed 3 bases and J shed 4 bases, with 14 bases lying between them. This CDR3 region has 15 residues.

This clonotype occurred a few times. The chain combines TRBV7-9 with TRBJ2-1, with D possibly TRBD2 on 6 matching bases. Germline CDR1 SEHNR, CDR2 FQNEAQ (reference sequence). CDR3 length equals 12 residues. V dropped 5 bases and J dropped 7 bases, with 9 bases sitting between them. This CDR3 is CASSPLANEQFF. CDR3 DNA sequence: TGTGCCAGCAGCCCCCTAGCGAATGAGCAGTTCTTC. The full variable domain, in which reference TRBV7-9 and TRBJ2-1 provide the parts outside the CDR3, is DTGVSQNPRHKITKRGQNVTFRCDPISEHNRLYWYRQTLGQGPEFLTYFQNEAQLEKSRLLSDRFSAERPKGSFSTLEIQRTEQGDSAMYLCASSPLANEQFFGPGTRLTVL.

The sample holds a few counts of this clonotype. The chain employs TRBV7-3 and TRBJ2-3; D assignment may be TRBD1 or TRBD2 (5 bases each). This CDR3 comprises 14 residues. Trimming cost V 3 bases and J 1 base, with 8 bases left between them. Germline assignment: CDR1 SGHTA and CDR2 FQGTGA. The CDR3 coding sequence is TGTGCCAGCAGCTTCGGGGCAGGCACAGATACGCAGTATTTT. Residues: CASSFGAGTDTQYF.

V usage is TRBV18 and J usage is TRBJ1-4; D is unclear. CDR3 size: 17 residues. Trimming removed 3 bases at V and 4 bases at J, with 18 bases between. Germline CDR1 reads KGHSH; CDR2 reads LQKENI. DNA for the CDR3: TGTGCCAGCTCACCTCGACCCCCAGGCTCCTTTAATGAAAAACTGTTTTTT. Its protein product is CASSPRPPGSFNEKLFF.

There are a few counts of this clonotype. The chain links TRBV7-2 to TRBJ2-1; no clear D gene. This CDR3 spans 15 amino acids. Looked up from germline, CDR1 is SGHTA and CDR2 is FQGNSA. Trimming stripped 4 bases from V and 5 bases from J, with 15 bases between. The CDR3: CASSSLTAYDNEQFF. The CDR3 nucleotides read TGTGCCAGCAGCTCCCTGACGGCTTACGACAATGAGCAGTTCTTC.